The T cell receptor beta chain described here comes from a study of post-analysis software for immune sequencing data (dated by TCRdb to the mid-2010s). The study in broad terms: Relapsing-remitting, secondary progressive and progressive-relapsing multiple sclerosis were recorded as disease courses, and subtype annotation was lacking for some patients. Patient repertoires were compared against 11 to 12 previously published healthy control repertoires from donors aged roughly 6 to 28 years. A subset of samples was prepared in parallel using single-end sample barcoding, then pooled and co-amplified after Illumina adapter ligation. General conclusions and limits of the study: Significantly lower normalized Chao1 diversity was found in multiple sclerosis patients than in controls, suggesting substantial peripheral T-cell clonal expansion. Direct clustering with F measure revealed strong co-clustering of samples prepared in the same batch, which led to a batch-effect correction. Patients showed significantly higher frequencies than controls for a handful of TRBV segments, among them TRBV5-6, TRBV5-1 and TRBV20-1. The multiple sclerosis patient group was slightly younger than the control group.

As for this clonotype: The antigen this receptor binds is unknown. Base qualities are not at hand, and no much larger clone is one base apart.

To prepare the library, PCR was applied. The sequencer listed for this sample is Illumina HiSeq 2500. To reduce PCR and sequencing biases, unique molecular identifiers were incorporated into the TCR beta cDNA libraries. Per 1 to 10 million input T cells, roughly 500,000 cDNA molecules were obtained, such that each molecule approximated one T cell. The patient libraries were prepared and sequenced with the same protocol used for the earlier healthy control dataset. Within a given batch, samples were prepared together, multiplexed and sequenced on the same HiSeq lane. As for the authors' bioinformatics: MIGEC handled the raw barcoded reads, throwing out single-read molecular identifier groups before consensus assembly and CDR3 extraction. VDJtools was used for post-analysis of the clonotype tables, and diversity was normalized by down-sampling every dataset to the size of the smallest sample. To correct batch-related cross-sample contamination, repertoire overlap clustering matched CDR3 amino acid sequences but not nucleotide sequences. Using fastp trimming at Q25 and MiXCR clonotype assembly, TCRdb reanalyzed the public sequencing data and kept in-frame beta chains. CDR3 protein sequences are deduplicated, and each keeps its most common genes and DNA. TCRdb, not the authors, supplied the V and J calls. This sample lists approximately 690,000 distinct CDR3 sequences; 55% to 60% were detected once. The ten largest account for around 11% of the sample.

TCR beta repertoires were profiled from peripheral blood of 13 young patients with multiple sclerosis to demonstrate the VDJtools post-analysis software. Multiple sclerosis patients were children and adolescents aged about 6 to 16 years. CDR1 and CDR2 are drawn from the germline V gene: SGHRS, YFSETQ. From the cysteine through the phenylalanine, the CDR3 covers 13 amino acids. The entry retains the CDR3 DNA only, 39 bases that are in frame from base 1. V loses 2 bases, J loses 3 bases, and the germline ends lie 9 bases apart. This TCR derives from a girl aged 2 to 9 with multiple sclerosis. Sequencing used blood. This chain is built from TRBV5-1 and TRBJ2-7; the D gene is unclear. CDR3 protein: CASSFTWGYEQYF. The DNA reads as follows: TGCGCCAGCAGCTTTACATGGGGCTACGAGCAGTACTTC.